Here is one TCR beta chain with its context. Its antigen is currently unknown. Individual cDNA molecules were tagged with unique molecular identifiers, the study reported. MiXCR, run by TCRdb on the 5' RACE reads, gives a single entry per CDR3 protein. This sample has 86,000 or so distinct CDR3 sequences, with more than 12% found just once. The data belong to a study of early T cells in non-severe SARS-CoV-2 infection. Study summary: Sequencing targeted bulk RNA from unsorted whole blood, leaving chains unpaired.

Germline lookup yields CDR1 ENHRY and CDR2 SYGVKD. The trim removed 7 bases at V and 5 bases at J, leaving 7 bases unmatched. The CDR3 has 14 amino acids. Study findings and constraints: Matches to VDJdb favored anti-spike CD8 responses and missed private and CD4 specificities.

This TCR came from an adult who was a healthcare worker with PCR-confirmed SARS-CoV-2 infection or an uninfected control (not recorded which). The sequencing sample was made of whole blood. The V call is TRBV10-3, the J call TRBJ2-3; TRBD2 matches 9 bases. This CDR3 reads CAIKGREGQDTQYF. The CDR3 bases are TGTGCCATCAAAGGGCGGGAGGGCCAAGATACGCAGTATTTT.